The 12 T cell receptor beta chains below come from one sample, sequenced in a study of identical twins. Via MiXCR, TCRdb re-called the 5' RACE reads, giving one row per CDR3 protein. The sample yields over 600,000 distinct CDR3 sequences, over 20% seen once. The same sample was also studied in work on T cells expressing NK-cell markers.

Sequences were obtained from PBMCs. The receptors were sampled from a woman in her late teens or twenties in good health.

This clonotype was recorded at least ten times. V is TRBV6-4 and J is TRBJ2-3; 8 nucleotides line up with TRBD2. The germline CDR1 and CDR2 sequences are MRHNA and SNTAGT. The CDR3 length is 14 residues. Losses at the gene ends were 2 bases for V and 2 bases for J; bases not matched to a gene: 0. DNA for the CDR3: TGTGCCAGCAGTGACGGACTAGCCACAGATACGCAGTATTTT. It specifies CASSDGLATDTQYF.

The CDR3 spells CSVDLVGYGYTF. In DNA, the CDR3 is TGCAGCGTTGATTTGGTCGGCTATGGCTACACCTTC. The chain joins TRBV29-1 to TRBJ1-2; D unresolved. The CDR3 spans 12 residues. Trimming left V 3 bases short and J 4 bases short, with 9 bases between. Germline CDR1 reads SQVTM; CDR2 reads ANQGSEA.

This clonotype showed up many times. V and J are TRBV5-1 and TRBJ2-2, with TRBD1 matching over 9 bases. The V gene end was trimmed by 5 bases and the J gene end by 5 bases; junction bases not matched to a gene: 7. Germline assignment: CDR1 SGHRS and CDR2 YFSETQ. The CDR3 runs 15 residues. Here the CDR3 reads CASRFWDRETGELFF. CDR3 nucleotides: TGCGCCAGCAGGTTCTGGGACAGGGAAACCGGGGAGCTGTTTTTT.

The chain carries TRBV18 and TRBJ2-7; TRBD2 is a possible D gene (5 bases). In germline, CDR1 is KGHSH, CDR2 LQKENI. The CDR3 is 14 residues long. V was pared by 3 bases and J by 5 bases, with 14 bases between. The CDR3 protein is CASSPPGSRHEQYF. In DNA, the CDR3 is TGTGCCAGCTCACCGCCGGGGTCACGCCACGAGCAGTACTTC. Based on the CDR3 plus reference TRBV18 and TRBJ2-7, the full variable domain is NAGVMQNPRHLVRRRGQEARLRCSPMKGHSHVYWYRQLPEEGLKFMVYLQKENIIDESGMPKERFSAEFPKEGPSILRIQQVVRGDSAAYFCASSPPGSRHEQYFGPGTRLTVT.

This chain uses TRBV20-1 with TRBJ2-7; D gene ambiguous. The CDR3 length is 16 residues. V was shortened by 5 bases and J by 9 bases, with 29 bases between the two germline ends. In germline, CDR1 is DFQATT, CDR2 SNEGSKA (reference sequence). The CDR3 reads CSARKRGGNTLIAQYF. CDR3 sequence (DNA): TGCAGTGCTCGAAAACGAGGTGGGAATACTCTTATTGCGCAGTACTTC.

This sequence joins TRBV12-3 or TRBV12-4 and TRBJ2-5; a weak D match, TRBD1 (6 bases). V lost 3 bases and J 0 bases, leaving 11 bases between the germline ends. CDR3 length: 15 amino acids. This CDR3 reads CASSFGQTYQETQYF. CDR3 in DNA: TGTGCCAGCAGTTTCGGACAGACCTACCAAGAGACCCAGTACTTC.

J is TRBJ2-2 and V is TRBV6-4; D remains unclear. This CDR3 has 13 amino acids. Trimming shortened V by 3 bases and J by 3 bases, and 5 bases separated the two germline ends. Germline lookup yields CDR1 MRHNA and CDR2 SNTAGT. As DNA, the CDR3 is TGTGCCAGCAGTGAAGAGGACACCGGGGAGCTGTTTTTT. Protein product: CASSEEDTGELFF.

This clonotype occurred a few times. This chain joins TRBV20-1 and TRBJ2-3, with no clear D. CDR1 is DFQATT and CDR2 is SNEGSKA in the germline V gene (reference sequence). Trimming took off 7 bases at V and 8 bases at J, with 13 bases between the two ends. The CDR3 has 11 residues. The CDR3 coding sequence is TGCAGTGTCTTAGCCCCCGGTACGCAGTATTTT. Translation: CSVLAPGTQYF.

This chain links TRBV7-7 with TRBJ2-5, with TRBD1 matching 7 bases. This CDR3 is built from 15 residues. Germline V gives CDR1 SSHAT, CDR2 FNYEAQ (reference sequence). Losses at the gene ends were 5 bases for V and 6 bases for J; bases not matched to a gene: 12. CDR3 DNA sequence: TGTGCCAGCAGCGACCGGGACAGCCCTTCGAAGACCCAGTACTTC. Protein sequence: CASSDRDSPSKTQYF. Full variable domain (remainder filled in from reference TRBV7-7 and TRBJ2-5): GAGVSQSPRYKVTKRGQDVTLRCDPISSHATLYWYQQALGQGPEFLTYFNYEAQPDKSGLPSDRFSAERPEGSISTLTIQRTEQRDSAMYRCASSDRDSPSKTQYFGPGTRLLVL.

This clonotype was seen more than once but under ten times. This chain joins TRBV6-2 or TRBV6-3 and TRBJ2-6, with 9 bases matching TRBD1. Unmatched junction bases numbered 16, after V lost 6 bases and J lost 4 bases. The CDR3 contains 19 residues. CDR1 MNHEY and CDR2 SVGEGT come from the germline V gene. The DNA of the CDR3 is TGTGCCAGCAGACACCCTTCCGGGACAGGGAGCTCCGGGGCCAACGTCCTGACTTTC. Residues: CASRHPSGTGSSGANVLTF.

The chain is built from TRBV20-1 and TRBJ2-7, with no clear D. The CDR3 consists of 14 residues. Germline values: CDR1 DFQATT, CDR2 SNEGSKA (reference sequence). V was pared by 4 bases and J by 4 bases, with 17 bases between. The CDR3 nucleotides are TGCAGTGCTACCCAACTCGGGCCGTTTTACGAGCAGTACTTC. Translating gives CSATQLGPFYEQYF.

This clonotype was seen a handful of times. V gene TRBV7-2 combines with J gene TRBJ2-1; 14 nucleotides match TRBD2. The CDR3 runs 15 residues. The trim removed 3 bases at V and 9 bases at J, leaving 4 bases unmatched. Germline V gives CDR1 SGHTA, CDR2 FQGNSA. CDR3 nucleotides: TGTGCCAGCAGCTTGGGACTAGCGGGAGCCACTGAGCAGTTCTTC. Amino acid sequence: CASSLGLAGATEQFF.